What follows is one T cell receptor beta chain and its context. Antigen unknown. The data belong to a study of shared clonotypes between healthy human individuals. Looked up from germline, CDR1 is KGHSH and CDR2 is LQKENI. The length of the CDR3 is 15 residues. Trimming removed 2 bases at V and 9 bases at J, with 20 bases between. It was into CD45RA+ naive and CD45RA-negative memory subsets that the CD4+ cells were split. Regarding the study as a whole: Compared with memory subsets, naive subsets generally had larger estimated richness.

Assay: immunoSEQ multiplex PCR; the TCRdb copy retains only in-frame clones and omits some. The data contain about 2.3 million clones, 85% to 95% of them singletons. The sample taken for sequencing was naive CD4+ T cells from PBMCs. Described subset: CD45RA+ positively selected. The rearrangement links TRBV18 to TRBJ2-7, with D possibly being TRBD2 (5 bases). This receptor was identified in a man younger than 35 in good health. Some clones in this sample may be carry-over from other donors' samples. The DNA of the CDR3 is TGTGCCAGCTCACCAAACTTAGACTCTCCTGGAGGGCAGTACTTC. This encodes CASSPNLDSPGGQYF.